The 16 T cell receptor beta chains below were found in one sample sequenced in a study of spatial heterogeneity in lung cancer. Sample time point: sample taken at primary tumor resection. Whole RNA from tumor, nontumor lung or frozen PBMC was sequenced unsorted. Each CDR3 protein gets one entry after TCRdb re-called the 5' RACE reads with MiXCR. There are about 75,000 distinct CDR3 sequences in the sample; 10% to 15% occur only once, and 7.2% lies in the top ten. This specimen was PBMCs, taken at surgery. The receptors originated from a male donor with early-stage non-small cell lung cancer.

The V call is TRBV7-9, the J call TRBJ1-6; 7 bases align to TRBD1. This CDR3 has 14 residues. V was pared by 5 bases and J by 7 bases, with 5 bases of the junction left unmatched. Germline CDR1 SEHNR, CDR2 FQNEAQ (reference sequence). Here the CDR3 reads CASSPARGNSPLHF. The CDR3 DNA reads TGTGCCAGCAGCCCTGCCAGGGGGAATTCACCCCTCCACTTT.

Of note for this clonotype: This may be a read error: a much more frequent sequence differs by one nucleotide. The chain couples TRBV7-9 to TRBJ2-7; D gene unclear. This CDR3 is 12 amino acids long. The germline gives CDR1 SEHNR, CDR2 FQNEAQ (reference sequence). DNA of the CDR3: TGTGCCAGCAGTGAGTCGACCTACGAGCGGTACTTC. Translating it yields CASSESTYERYF.

This clonotype was detected a few times. The chain couples TRBV20-1 to TRBJ2-1; perhaps D is TRBD1 or TRBD2 (5 bases each). V was clipped by 0 bases and J by 8 bases, with 20 bases between them. CDR3 length equals 16 residues. Germline CDR1 reads DFQATT; CDR2 reads SNEGSKA (reference sequence). CDR3 amino acids: CSARDAHRGGWDEQFF. CDR3 in DNA: TGCAGTGCTAGAGACGCCCACCGTGGGGGTTGGGATGAGCAGTTCTTC.

This clonotype was seen many times. The rearrangement joins TRBV29-1 to TRBJ2-3; the D is unclear. CDR3 size: 14 residues. The germline gives CDR1 SQVTM, CDR2 ANQGSEA. The germline V and J ends were trimmed by 3 bases and 3 bases, with 13 bases remaining between them. The CDR3 region has the DNA TGCAGCGTTGATGGATCGTCCGGGACAGATACGCAGTATTTT. It yields the protein CSVDGSSGTDTQYF.

V gene TRBV7-9 combines with J gene TRBJ1-1; D unclear. Trimming pared 1 base from V and 10 bases from J, leaving 13 bases between. The CDR3 totals 13 residues. CDR1 SEHNR and CDR2 FQNEAQ come from the germline V gene (reference sequence). This CDR3 is CASSLEDPSGAFF. The CDR3 DNA sequence: TGTGCCAGCAGCTTAGAGGACCCGAGTGGAGCTTTCTTT.

A few counts support this clonotype. J is TRBJ2-1 and V is TRBV2; D may be TRBD2 (6 bases). Germline loops: CDR1 SNHLY, CDR2 FYNNEI. The germline V and J ends were trimmed by 8 bases and 4 bases, with 9 bases remaining between them. The CDR3 is 12 residues long. The CDR3 DNA sequence: TGTGCCAGCGAGAGCGGGTACAATGAGCAGTTCTTC. Amino acid sequence: CASESGYNEQFF.

This clonotype was seen a handful of times. The V gene is TRBV6-2 or TRBV6-3, the J gene TRBJ2-2, with D perhaps being TRBD1 or TRBD2 (6 bases each). CDR1 MNHEY and CDR2 SVGEGT come from the germline V gene. CDR3 length equals 18 residues. The germline V and J ends were trimmed by 2 bases and 1 base, with 17 bases remaining between them. DNA for the CDR3: TGTGCCAGCAGTTACACCCCCAGACGGGGGCTGAACACCGGGGAGCTGTTTTTT. Translating it yields CASSYTPRRGLNTGELFF.

This clonotype was found a few times. CDR3 residues: CSAQRDRSPGGNQPQHF. As DNA, the CDR3 is TGCAGTGCCCAGAGGGACAGAAGCCCCGGCGGCAATCAGCCCCAGCATTTT. This chain uses TRBV20-1 with TRBJ1-5, with 7 nucleotides matching TRBD1. The CDR3 totals 17 residues. Germline V gene lookup returns CDR1 DFQATT and CDR2 SNEGSKA (reference sequence). Unmatched junction bases numbered 16, after V lost 6 bases and J lost 2 bases.

V and J are TRBV6-2 or TRBV6-3 and TRBJ2-7; 7 bases map to TRBD1. The V and J ends lost 6 bases and 7 bases, in that order; junction bases with no gene match: 12. Germline V CDR1 and CDR2: MNHEY, SVGEGT. The CDR3 totals 14 residues. CDR3 region: CASSYGTAVGEQYF. CDR3 DNA sequence: TGTGCCAGCAGCTACGGGACAGCCGTGGGGGAGCAGTACTTC.

This clonotype was seen a few times. The chain links TRBV7-8 to TRBJ2-7; 12 bases line up with TRBD2. CDR1 is SGHVS, CDR2 FQNEAQ, per germline. V was pared by 4 bases and J by 2 bases, with 3 bases of the junction left unmatched. The CDR3 totals 15 residues. The DNA for the CDR3 is TGTGCCAGCAGCTCCCGACTAGCGGGAGCCTACGAGCAGTACTTC. Its translation is CASSSRLAGAYEQYF.

This clonotype was counted a few times. V is TRBV4-2 and J is TRBJ2-1, with D unresolved. The CDR3 extends over 16 amino acids. The germline V gene encodes CDR1 LGHNA and CDR2 YNFKEQ. V was cut by 0 bases and J by 0 bases, with 9 bases left in between. The CDR3 DNA reads as TGTGCCAGCAGCCAAGATCATGATAGCTCCTACAATGAGCAGTTCTTC. Translated, it gives CASSQDHDSSYNEQFF.

Notes on this clonotype: One end of the junction varies from germline; a read error may be responsible. The chain joins TRBV5-1 to TRBJ1-1; TRBD1 matches at 8 bases. This CDR3 has 14 residues. Germline V gene lookup returns CDR1 SGHRS and CDR2 YFSETQ. CDR3 nucleotides: TGCGCCGGCAGAAGGACAGGGAGGAACACTGAAGCTTTCTTT. This translates into CAGRRTGRNTEAFF.

This clonotype was counted between two and nine times. CDR3 region: CASSNTPTGSTINNEQFF. CDR3 DNA: TGTGCCAGCTCTAATACTCCTACAGGGTCGACTATTAACAATGAGCAGTTCTTC. The chain joins TRBV18 to TRBJ2-1, with a tentative D call TRBD1 (6 bases). The ends were cut back, 6 bases at V and 5 bases at J, with 26 bases in the middle. Germline V gene lookup returns CDR1 KGHSH and CDR2 LQKENI. This CDR3 region has 18 residues.

This clonotype was detected only a few times. The rearrangement uses TRBV29-1 and TRBJ2-3; the D call may be TRBD1 or TRBD2 (6 bases each). The CDR3 consists of 17 residues. Trimming took 1 base from V and 3 from J, leaving 20 bases between them. From germline, CDR1 is SQVTM and CDR2 ANQGSEA. The CDR3, as DNA: TGCAGCGTTGAAGGCCGACCGGAGGGGGGTCCGACAGATACGCAGTATTTT. This gives the protein CSVEGRPEGGPTDTQYF.

This clonotype appeared a few times. CDR3 coding DNA: TGCAGTGCTAGAGATATTGGACAGGGTTTTTTCTCTGGCTACACCTTC. Its translation is CSARDIGQGFFSGYTF. The genes are TRBV20-1 and TRBJ1-2; TRBD1 aligns across 8 bases. The germline V gene has CDR1 DFQATT and CDR2 SNEGSKA (reference sequence). With 0 bases clipped from V and 7 bases from J, the junction kept 13 bases outside the gene matches. The CDR3 sequence is 16 residues long.

This clonotype was seen at least ten times. The CDR3 region is CASSVRAGGADTQYF. Written as DNA, the CDR3 is TGTGCCAGCAGCGTCCGTGCGGGAGGGGCAGATACGCAGTATTTT. The J gene is TRBJ2-3, the V gene TRBV9, with TRBD2 identical over 9 bases. CDR3 length: 15 residues. The junction had 5 bases not matched to a gene; V was cut back by 2 bases and J by 4 bases. Germline CDR1 reads SGDLS; CDR2 reads YYNGEE.